The 9 T cell receptor beta chains listed next were all sequenced from one sample in a study of synovial regulatory T cells in juvenile arthritis. Data came from immunoSEQ multiplex PCR; TCRdb stores just in-frame clones and leaves some out. This sample contains more than 7,500 clones. Sequences were obtained from Treg cells from blood. Regarding subset: remaining (HLA-DR-negative) circulating blood Treg cells. The receptors shown here come from a donor under 30 with juvenile idiopathic arthritis.

This chain links TRBV11-2 with TRBJ2-2; TCRdb's D call, TRBD2, is unchecked because there is no DNA. Per the germline V gene, CDR1 is SGHAT and CDR2 is FQNNGV. The CDR3 is 11 amino acids. There is no recorded DNA. Here the CDR3 reads CASSRTGELFF.

V usage is TRBV28 and J usage is TRBJ1-1; the D call from TCRdb, TRBD1, cannot be confirmed without DNA. Germline CDR1 and CDR2: MDHEN and SYDVKM. There are 15 residues in the CDR3. No DNA sequence was recorded. The CDR3 protein is CASRNPGQMNTEAFF. Combining the CDR3 with reference TRBV28 and TRBJ1-1 gives the whole variable domain DVKVTQSSRYLVKRTGEKVFLECVQDMDHENMFWYRQDPGLGLRLIYFSYDVKMKEKGDIPEGYSVSREKKERFSLILESASTNQTSMYLCASRNPGQMNTEAFFGQGTRLTVV.

J is TRBJ1-4 and V is TRBV10-3. Germline CDR1 ENHRY, CDR2 SYGVKD. CDR3 size: 16 residues. DNA was not recorded. The CDR3 reads CAIRAGGTATNEKLFF.

The gene calls are TRBV5-1 and TRBJ1-6; TCRdb's D gene call, TRBD1, goes unchecked for lack of DNA. Germline assignment: CDR1 SGHRS and CDR2 YFSETQ. This CDR3 has 16 residues. The entry carries no DNA sequence. The CDR3 loop reads CASSLAGTGGNSPLHF.

The chain combines TRBV7-2 with TRBJ2-1; the TCRdb D gene call, TRBD2, has no DNA to confirm it. The CDR3 covers 14 residues. No nucleotide data were recorded. Germline CDR1 SGHTA, CDR2 FQGNSA. CDR3 region: CASSQTSGTAASFF.

The V and J genes are TRBV5-5 and TRBJ1-3. Looked up from germline, CDR1 is SGHKS and CDR2 is YYEKEE (reference sequence). CDR3 size: 19 residues. DNA is not on record. The CDR3 loop is CASSLWALGTGFSGNTIYF. Filled out from reference TRBV5-5 and TRBJ1-3, the complete variable domain reads DAGVTQSPTHLIKTRGQQVTLRCSPISGHKSVSWYQQVLGQGPQFIFQYYEKEERGRGNFPDRFSARQFPNYSSELNVNALLLGDSALYLCASSLWALGTGFSGNTIYFGEGSWLTVV.

The chain uses TRBV5-1 and TRBJ2-7; TCRdb names TRBD1, which stays unverified in the absence of DNA. CDR1 and CDR2 from the germline V gene are SGHRS and YFSETQ. There are 16 residues in the CDR3. No DNA is recorded. CDR3 sequence reads: CASSLDSAGVHYEQYF.

This chain joins TRBV19 and TRBJ1-2; TCRdb names TRBD1, which stays unverified in the absence of DNA. CDR3 length: 13 residues. The DNA is not on file. The germline V gene encodes CDR1 LNHDA and CDR2 SQIVND (reference sequence). CDR3 in amino acids: CASNTATNYGYTF.

The chain employs TRBV7-3 and TRBJ2-1; TCRdb proposes TRBD2, but this gene call is untestable without DNA. The CDR3 runs to 14 residues. DNA is not recorded here. The germline V gene encodes CDR1 SGHTA and CDR2 FQGTGA. Here the CDR3 reads CASSLGLATNEQFF.